This is a list of T cell receptor beta chains from one sample in a study of long-term antiretroviral therapy in people with HIV. This table comes from immunoSEQ multiplex PCR, and its TCRdb copy is limited to in-frame clones, with some not included. Altogether around 30,000 clones are present, 85% being singletons, with the ten largest covering 4.4%. The sequenced sample was unsorted PBMCs, obtained around 3.3 years after starting antiretroviral therapy. The receptors were gathered from a man between 18 and 35 years old with HIV. The CDR3 runs from the conserved cysteine through the conserved F or W. A D gene is named only where the DNA matches it firmly. Clone size is shown for a subset of rows, as once, few, many or a class of expanded clone.

DNA: TGTGCCAGCAGTAATTCCGACAGGGGCACTGAAGCTTTCTTT
CDR3: CASSNSDRGTEAFF
size: -
J: TRBJ1-1
V: TRBV25-1
D: TRBD1

DNA: TGTGCCAGCAGCGTTGGGGCAGGCGGTCAGCCCCAGCATTTT
CDR3: CASSVGAGGQPQHF
size: once
J: TRBJ1-5
V: TRBV9
D: -

DNA: TGCGCCAGCAGTGATCCCGGGACAGGCTATGGCTACACCTTC
CDR3: CASSDPGTGYGYTF
size: -
J: TRBJ1-2
V: TRBV10-2
D: TRBD1

DNA: TGTGCCAGCTCACCCGGGACAGGGTTCCAGCCCCAGCATTTT
CDR3: CASSPGTGFQPQHF
size: -
J: TRBJ1-5
V: TRBV18
D: TRBD1

DNA: TGTGCCAGCAGTTTAGGACTTGATAGCAATCAGCCCCAGCATTTT
CDR3: CASSLGLDSNQPQHF
size: few
J: TRBJ1-5
V: TRBV27
D: -

DNA: TGTGCCAGCTCACCATTGGGGGGGCGGGACGACTACGAGCAGTACTTC
CDR3: CASSPLGGRDDYEQYF
size: -
J: TRBJ2-7
V: TRBV18
D: -

DNA: TGTGCCAGTAGTAGAAGAGGACAGGGGGATGGCTACACCTTC
CDR3: CASSRRGQGDGYTF
size: medium-sized
J: TRBJ1-2
V: TRBV19
D: TRBD1

DNA: TGTGCCAGCAGCCCGAGAGGGACAGGGGGCGGCTATGAGCAGTTCTTC
CDR3: CASSPRGTGGGYEQFF
size: -
J: TRBJ2-1
V: TRBV13
D: TRBD1

DNA: TGTGCCAGCAGTTTCTCCGGACTAGCGGCCACAGATACGCAGTATTTT
CDR3: CASSFSGLAATDTQYF
size: -
J: TRBJ2-3
V: TRBV6-5
D: TRBD2

DNA: TGCGCCAGCAGCTCGCATTTGGGGGATACGGCCTACGAGCAGTACTTC
CDR3: CASSSHLGDTAYEQYF
size: -
J: TRBJ2-7
V: TRBV5-1
D: -

DNA: TGTGCCATCAGTGACAGGGTTTCCGAGCAGTACTTC
CDR3: CAISDRVSEQYF
size: few
J: TRBJ2-7
V: TRBV10-3
D: -

DNA: TGTGCCAGCAGCTTAGTAAAGGGAATTGGCTATGGCTACACCTTC
CDR3: CASSLVKGIGYGYTF
size: -
J: TRBJ1-2
V: TRBV7-3
D: -

DNA: TGCGCCAGCAGCCAAGATGTGTCTATCTACAATGAGCAGTTCTTC
CDR3: CASSQDVSIYNEQFF
size: -
J: TRBJ2-1
V: TRBV4-1
D: -

DNA: TGTGCCAGCAGTTCAGGGGGCCCAACCTACGAGCAGTACTTC
CDR3: CASSSGGPTYEQYF
size: -
J: TRBJ2-7
V: TRBV28
D: TRBD1

DNA: TGTGCTAGTGGGGGGGGGAGGGGAACTGAAGCTTTCTTT
CDR3: CASGGGRGTEAFF
size: -
J: TRBJ1-1
V: TRBV12-5
D: -

DNA: TGTGCCAGCAGCTCCCTCAAAATGAACACTGAAGCTTTCTTT
CDR3: CASSSLKMNTEAFF
size: once
J: TRBJ1-1
V: TRBV11-2
D: -

DNA: TGCGCCAGCAGCCTTTTGGATGAAAAACTGTTTTTT
CDR3: CASSLLDEKLFF
size: -
J: TRBJ1-4
V: TRBV4-1
D: -

DNA: TGTGCCAGCAGCAAAGTTCGGGGACGATGCAACTTTGGAAACACCATATATTTT
CDR3: CASSKVRGRCNFGNTIYF
size: -
J: TRBJ1-3
V: TRBV21-1
D: -

DNA: TGCGCCAGCAGCCAAGATATTCGACAGCACAATGAGCAGTTCTTC
CDR3: CASSQDIRQHNEQFF
size: once
J: TRBJ2-1
V: TRBV4-3
D: -

DNA: TGTGCCAGTAGTATACGGGGTTTCCAGCCCCAGCATTTT
CDR3: CASSIRGFQPQHF
size: few
J: TRBJ1-5
V: TRBV19
D: -

DNA: TGTGCCACCAGCAGAGACCGTACAGCCCTTCTAGCCAAAAACATTCAGTACTTC
CDR3: CATSRDRTALLAKNIQYF
size: -
J: TRBJ2-4
V: TRBV15
D: -

DNA: TGTGCCAGTGTCACTCCGGGGGCTACAGATACGCAGTATTTT
CDR3: CASVTPGATDTQYF
size: -
J: TRBJ2-3
V: TRBV5-4
D: -

DNA: TGTGCCAGTAGTATAAATGGACAGGATATCAACTATGGCTACACCTTC
CDR3: CASSINGQDINYGYTF
size: few
J: TRBJ1-2
V: TRBV19
D: TRBD1

DNA: TGCGCCAGCAGCCGAGCCGGGACAGAGTTTTATGGCTACACCTTC
CDR3: CASSRAGTEFYGYTF
size: few
J: TRBJ1-2
V: TRBV4-1
D: TRBD1

DNA: TGTGCCAGCAGCCTAGAACGGGGGATGAACACTGAAGCTTTCTTT
CDR3: CASSLERGMNTEAFF
size: -
J: TRBJ1-1
V: TRBV7-9
D: -

DNA: TGTGCCAGCAGCTTAAATCCCCTAGCGTCGGTCCCCTACGAGCAGTACTTC
CDR3: CASSLNPLASVPYEQYF
size: once
J: TRBJ2-7
V: TRBV7-8
D: -

DNA: TGTGCCAGTAGTCCGCGACAGGGCATGGGTGGGGCCAACGTCCTGACTTTC
CDR3: CASSPRQGMGGANVLTF
size: -
J: TRBJ2-6
V: TRBV19
D: TRBD1

DNA: TGTGCCAGCAGCTTAGGGGAAACAGGTTACGCGAACACCGGGGAGCTGTTTTTT
CDR3: CASSLGETGYANTGELFF
size: -
J: TRBJ2-2
V: TRBV7-9
D: -

DNA: TGTGCCAGCAGCCCTCAGGGGGGGGCCTACGAGCAGTACTTC
CDR3: CASSPQGGAYEQYF
size: -
J: TRBJ2-7
V: TRBV7-2
D: -

DNA: TGTGCCAGCGGTCCTACAGGAGGCAGGACCCACAATGAGCAGTTCTTC
CDR3: CASGPTGGRTHNEQFF
size: once
J: TRBJ2-1
V: TRBV6-6
D: -

DNA: TGTGCCAGCAGTGAATTGGTCGGCCAGAACTATGGCTACACCTTC
CDR3: CASSELVGQNYGYTF
size: -
J: TRBJ1-2
V: TRBV25-1
D: -

DNA: TGTGCCAGCAGCCCCCGGTCCAACACCGGGGAGCTGTTTTTT
CDR3: CASSPRSNTGELFF
size: -
J: TRBJ2-2
V: TRBV9
D: -

DNA: TGTGCCAGCAGAAACCCGACAGTTGAAGCTTTCTTT
CDR3: CASRNPTVEAFF
size: few
J: TRBJ1-1
V: TRBV6-5
D: -

DNA: TGTGCCAGTAGTATATCTGGCAGGGGGTCTGGAAACACCATATATTTT
CDR3: CASSISGRGSGNTIYF
size: -
J: TRBJ1-3
V: TRBV19
D: TRBD1

DNA: TGTGCCATCAGTGAGACCGGACAGATAGAGACCCAGTACTTC
CDR3: CAISETGQIETQYF
size: few
J: TRBJ2-5
V: TRBV10-3
D: -

DNA: TGTGCCAGCAGTCCGTCAGGGGCGGCCATTCGGGGCTACACCTTC
CDR3: CASSPSGAAIRGYTF
size: few
J: TRBJ1-2
V: TRBV27
D: -

DNA: TGTGCCAGCAGTCCCTACGGAACGGTCGAGCAGTACTTC
CDR3: CASSPYGTVEQYF
size: once
J: TRBJ2-7
V: TRBV28
D: -

DNA: TGTGCCAGCAATCTTGACCAGGGGTATGGCTACACCTTC
CDR3: CASNLDQGYGYTF
size: -
J: TRBJ1-2
V: TRBV2
D: -

DNA: TGCGCCAGCAGCCAAGACGCCGGGACTGGCAATGAGCAGTTCTTC
CDR3: CASSQDAGTGNEQFF
size: -
J: TRBJ2-1
V: TRBV4-3
D: -

DNA: TGTGCCAGTAGTATATCGGGGTTAAACACTGAAGCTTTCTTT
CDR3: CASSISGLNTEAFF
size: -
J: TRBJ1-1
V: TRBV19
D: -

DNA: TGCGCCAGCAGCCACCCCGGGCTACAGCCCCAGCATTTT
CDR3: CASSHPGLQPQHF
size: -
J: TRBJ1-5
V: TRBV4-1
D: -

DNA: TGCGCCAGCATCCAGGGGGTGAGGACTGAAGCTTTCTTT
CDR3: CASIQGVRTEAFF
size: -
J: TRBJ1-1
V: TRBV10-1
D: TRBD1